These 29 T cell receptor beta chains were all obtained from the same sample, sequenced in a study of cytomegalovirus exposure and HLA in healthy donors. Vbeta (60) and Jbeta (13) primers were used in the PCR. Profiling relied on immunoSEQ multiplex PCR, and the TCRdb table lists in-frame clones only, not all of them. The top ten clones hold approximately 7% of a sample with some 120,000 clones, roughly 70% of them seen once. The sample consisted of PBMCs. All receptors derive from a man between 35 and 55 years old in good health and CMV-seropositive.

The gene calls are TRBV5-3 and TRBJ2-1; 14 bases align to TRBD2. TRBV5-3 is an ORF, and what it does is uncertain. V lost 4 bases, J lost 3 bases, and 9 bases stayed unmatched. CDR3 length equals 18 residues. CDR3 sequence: CARSPDRGLAGDYNEQFF. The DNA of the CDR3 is TGTGCCAGAAGCCCGGATAGGGGACTAGCGGGGGACTACAATGAGCAGTTCTTC.

The CDR3 reads CASSYSVPLSSYEQYF. CDR3 in DNA: TGTGCCAGCAGTTACTCGGTCCCCCTCAGCTCCTACGAGCAGTACTTC. The rearrangement links TRBV6-7 to TRBJ2-7; D is unresolved. TRBV6-7 is reported as an ORF; its role is uncertain. This CDR3 is 16 amino acids long. The V end was cut by 0 bases, the J end by 0 bases, with 12 bases between.

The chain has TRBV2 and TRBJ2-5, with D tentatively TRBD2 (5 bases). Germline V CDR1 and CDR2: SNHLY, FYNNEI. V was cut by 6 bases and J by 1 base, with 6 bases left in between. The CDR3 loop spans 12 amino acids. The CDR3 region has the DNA TGTGCCAGCAGCGAGGGCCAAGAGACCCAGTACTTC. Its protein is CASSEGQETQYF.

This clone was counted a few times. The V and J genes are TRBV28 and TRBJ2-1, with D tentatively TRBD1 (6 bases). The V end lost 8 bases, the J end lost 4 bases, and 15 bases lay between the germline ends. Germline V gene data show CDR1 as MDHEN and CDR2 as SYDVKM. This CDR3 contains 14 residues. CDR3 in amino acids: CASLRGRGYNEQFF. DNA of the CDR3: TGTGCCAGCCTCAGGGGCCGCGGATACAATGAGCAGTTCTTC.

The CDR3 region has the DNA TGTGCCAGCAGTGAAGAGGGCCCGGGGGTAGTGAGCAATGAGCAGTTCTTC. Amino acid sequence: CASSEEGPGVVSNEQFF. The chain links TRBV6-1 to TRBJ2-1, with D possibly being TRBD2 (6 bases). The CDR3 runs 17 residues. V shed 1 base and J shed 6 bases, with 19 bases lying between them. Germline CDR1 and CDR2: MNHNS and SASEGT.

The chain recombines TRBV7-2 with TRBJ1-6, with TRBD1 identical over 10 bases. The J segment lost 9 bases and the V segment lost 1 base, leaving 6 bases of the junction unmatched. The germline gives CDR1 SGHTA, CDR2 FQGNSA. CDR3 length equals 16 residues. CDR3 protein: CASSLGRGQGSSPLHF. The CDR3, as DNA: TGTGCCAGCAGCTTAGGTAGGGGACAGGGGAGTTCACCCCTCCACTTT.

The CDR3 DNA follows: TGTGCCTGGAGTGTATTAGACAGGGGCACAGATACGCAGTATTTT. This encodes CAWSVLDRGTDTQYF. The J gene is TRBJ2-3, the V gene TRBV30, with 7 nucleotides matching TRBD1. CDR1 and CDR2 (germline): GTSNPN, SVGIG (reference sequence). This CDR3 has 15 amino acids. Trimming removed 0 bases from V and 1 base from J; junction bases left unmatched: 4. Full variable domain (rest looked up from reference TRBV30 and TRBJ2-3): SQTIHQWPATLVQPVGSPLSLECTVEGTSNPNLYWYRQAAGRGLQLLFYSVGIGQISSEVPQNLSASRPQDRQFILSSKKLLLSDSGFYLCAWSVLDRGTDTQYFGPGTRLTVL.

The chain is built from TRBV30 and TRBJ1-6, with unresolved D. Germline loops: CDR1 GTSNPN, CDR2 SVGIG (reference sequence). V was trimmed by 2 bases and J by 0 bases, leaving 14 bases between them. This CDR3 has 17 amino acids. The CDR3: CAWSKLTGSSYNSPLHF. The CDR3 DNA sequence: TGTGCCTGGAGTAAGCTGACGGGGAGCTCCTATAATTCACCCCTCCACTTT. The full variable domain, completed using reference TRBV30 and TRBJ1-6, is SQTIHQWPATLVQPVGSPLSLECTVEGTSNPNLYWYRQAAGRGLQLLFYSVGIGQISSEVPQNLSASRPQDRQFILSSKKLLLSDSGFYLCAWSKLTGSSYNSPLHFGNGTRLTVT.

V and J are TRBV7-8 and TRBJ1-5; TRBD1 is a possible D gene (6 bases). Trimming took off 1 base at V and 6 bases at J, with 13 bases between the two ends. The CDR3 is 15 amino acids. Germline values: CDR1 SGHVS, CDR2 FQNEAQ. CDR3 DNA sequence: TGTGCCAGCAGCTTAGTGGGGGCGGGTACTCAGCCCCAGCATTTT. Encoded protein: CASSLVGAGTQPQHF.

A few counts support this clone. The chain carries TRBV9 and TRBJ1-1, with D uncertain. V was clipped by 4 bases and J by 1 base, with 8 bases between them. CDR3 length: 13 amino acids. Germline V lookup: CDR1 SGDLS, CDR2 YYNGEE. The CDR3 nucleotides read TGTGCCAGCAGCCAAGCGGGGAACACTGAAGCTTTCTTT. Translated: CASSQAGNTEAFF.

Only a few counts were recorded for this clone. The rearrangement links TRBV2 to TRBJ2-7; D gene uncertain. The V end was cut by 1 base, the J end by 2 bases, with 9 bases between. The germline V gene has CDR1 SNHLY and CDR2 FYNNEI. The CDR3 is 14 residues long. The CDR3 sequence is CASSEDSLPYEQYF. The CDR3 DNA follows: TGTGCCAGCAGTGAAGACTCCTTGCCCTACGAGCAGTACTTC. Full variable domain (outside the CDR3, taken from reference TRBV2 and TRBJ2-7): EPEVTQTPSHQVTQMGQEVILRCVPISNHLYFYWYRQILGQKVEFLVSFYNNEISEKSEIFDDQFSVERPDGSNFTLKIRSTKLEDSAMYFCASSEDSLPYEQYFGPGTRLTVT.

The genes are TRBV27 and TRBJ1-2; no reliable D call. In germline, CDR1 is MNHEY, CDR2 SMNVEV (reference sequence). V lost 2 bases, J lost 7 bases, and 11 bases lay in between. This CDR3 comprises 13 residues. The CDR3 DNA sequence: TGTGCCAGCAGTTTACTGATGGGGAGTGGCTACACCTTC. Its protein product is CASSLLMGSGYTF.

CDR3 DNA sequence: TGCGCCAGCAGCCAAGTTCCAGCGGGGGATATCTACGAGCAGTACTTC. Translated, it gives CASSQVPAGDIYEQYF. V gene TRBV4-1 combines with J gene TRBJ2-5; 8 nucleotides align to TRBD2. The DNA end is more similar to TRBJ2-7, so the J call may be wrong. Germline assignment: CDR1 MGHRA and CDR2 YSYEKL. CDR3 length: 16 residues.

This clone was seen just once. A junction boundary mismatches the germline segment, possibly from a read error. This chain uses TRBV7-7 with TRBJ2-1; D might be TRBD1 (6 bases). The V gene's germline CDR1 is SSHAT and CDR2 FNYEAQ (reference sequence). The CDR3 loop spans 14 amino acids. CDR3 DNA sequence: TGTGCTAGCAGCTTAGAAGGACAGTACAATGAGCAGTTCTTC. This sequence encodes CASSLEGQYNEQFF.

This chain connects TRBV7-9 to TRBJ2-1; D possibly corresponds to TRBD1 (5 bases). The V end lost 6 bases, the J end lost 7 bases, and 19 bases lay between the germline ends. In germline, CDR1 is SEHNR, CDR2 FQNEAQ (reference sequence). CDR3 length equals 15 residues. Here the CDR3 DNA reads TGTGCCAGCAGAGCCGCCAGGGTCGGGTGGAATGAGCAGTTCTTC. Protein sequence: CASRAARVGWNEQFF. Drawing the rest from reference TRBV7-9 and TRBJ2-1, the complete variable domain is DTGVSQNPRHKITKRGQNVTFRCDPISEHNRLYWYRQTLGQGPEFLTYFQNEAQLEKSRLLSDRFSAERPKGSFSTLEIQRTEQGDSAMYLCASRAARVGWNEQFFGPGTRLTVL.

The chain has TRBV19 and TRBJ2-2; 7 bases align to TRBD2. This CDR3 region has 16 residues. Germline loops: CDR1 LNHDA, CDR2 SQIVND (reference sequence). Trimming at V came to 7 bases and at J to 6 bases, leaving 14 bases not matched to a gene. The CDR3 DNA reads TGTGCCAGTACCCCCACCGGCGGGAGTTCAGCCGGGGAGCTGTTTTTT. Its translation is CASTPTGGSSAGELFF. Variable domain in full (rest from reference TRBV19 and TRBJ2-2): DGGITQSPKYLFRKEGQNVTLSCEQNLNHDAMYWYRQDPGQGLRLIYYSQIVNDFQKGDIAEGYSVSREKKESFPLTVTSAQKNPTAFYLCASTPTGGSSAGELFFGEGSRLTVL.

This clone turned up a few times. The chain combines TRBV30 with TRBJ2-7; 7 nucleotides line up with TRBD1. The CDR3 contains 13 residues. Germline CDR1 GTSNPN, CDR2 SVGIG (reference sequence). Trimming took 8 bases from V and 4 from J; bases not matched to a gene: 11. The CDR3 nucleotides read TGTGCCGGATTACGACAGGGTGGGTACGAGCAGTACTTC. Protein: CAGLRQGGYEQYF.

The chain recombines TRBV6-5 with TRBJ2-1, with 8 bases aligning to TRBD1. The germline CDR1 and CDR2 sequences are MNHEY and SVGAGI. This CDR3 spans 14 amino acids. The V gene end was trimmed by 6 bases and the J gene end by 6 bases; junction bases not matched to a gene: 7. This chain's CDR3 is CASSRRTGRNEQFF. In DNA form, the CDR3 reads TGTGCCAGCAGCCGGAGGACAGGGCGCAATGAGCAGTTCTTC.

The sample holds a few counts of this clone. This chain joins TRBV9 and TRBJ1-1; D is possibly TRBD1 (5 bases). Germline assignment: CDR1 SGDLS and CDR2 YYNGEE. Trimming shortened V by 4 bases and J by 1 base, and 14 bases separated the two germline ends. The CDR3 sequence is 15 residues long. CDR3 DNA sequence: TGTGCCAGCAGCCGGCTTGGGGGGGGGAACACTGAAGCTTTCTTT. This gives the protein CASSRLGGGNTEAFF.

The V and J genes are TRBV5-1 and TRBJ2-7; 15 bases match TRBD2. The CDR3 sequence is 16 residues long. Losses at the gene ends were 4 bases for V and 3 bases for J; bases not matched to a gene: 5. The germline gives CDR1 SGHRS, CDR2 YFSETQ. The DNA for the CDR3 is TGCGCCAGCAGCGCCGGACTAGCGGGGGGGTACTACGAGCAGTACTTC. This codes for CASSAGLAGGYYEQYF.

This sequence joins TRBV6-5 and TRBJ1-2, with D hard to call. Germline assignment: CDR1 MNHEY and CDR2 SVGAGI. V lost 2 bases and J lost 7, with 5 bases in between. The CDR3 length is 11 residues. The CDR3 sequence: CASSYGGGYTF. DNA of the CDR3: TGTGCCAGCAGTTACGGCGGTGGCTACACCTTC.

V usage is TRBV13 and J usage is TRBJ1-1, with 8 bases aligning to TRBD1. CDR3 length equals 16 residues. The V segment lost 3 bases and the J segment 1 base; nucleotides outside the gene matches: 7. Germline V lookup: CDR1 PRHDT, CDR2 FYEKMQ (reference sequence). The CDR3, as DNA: TGTGCCAGCAGCTTTTCTTCCGGGACAGGGAACACTGAAGCTTTCTTT. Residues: CASSFSSGTGNTEAFF.

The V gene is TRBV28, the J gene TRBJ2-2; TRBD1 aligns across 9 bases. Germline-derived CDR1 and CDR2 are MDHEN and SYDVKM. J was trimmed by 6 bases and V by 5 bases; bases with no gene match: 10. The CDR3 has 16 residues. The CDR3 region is CASSPPGTGRSGELFF. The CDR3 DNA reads TGTGCCAGCAGTCCCCCCGGGACAGGGAGGTCCGGGGAGCTGTTTTTT.

The CDR3 region has the DNA TGTGCCAGTAGTATCCCCGGGACAGGGTTCCAATCAGCCCAGCATTTT. It is translated as CASSIPGTGFQSAQHF. The rearrangement uses TRBV19 and TRBJ1-5; 9 bases are a match to TRBD1. V shed 3 bases and J 11 bases; nucleotides not matched to a gene: 14. Germline CDR1 and CDR2: LNHDA and SQIVND (reference sequence). The CDR3 runs to 16 residues.

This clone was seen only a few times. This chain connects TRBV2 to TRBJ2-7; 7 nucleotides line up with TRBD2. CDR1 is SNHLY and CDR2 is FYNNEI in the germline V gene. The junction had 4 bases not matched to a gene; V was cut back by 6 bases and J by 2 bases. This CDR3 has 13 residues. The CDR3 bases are TGTGCCAGCAGAAGCGGGACCGCCTACGAGCAGTACTTC. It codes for CASRSGTAYEQYF.

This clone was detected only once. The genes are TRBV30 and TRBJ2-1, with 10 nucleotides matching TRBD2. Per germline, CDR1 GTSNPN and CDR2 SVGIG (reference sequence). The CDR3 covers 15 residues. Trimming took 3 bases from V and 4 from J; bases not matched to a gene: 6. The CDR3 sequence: CAWRSLAGEYNEQFF. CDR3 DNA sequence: TGTGCCTGGAGAAGCCTAGCGGGAGAATACAATGAGCAGTTCTTC.

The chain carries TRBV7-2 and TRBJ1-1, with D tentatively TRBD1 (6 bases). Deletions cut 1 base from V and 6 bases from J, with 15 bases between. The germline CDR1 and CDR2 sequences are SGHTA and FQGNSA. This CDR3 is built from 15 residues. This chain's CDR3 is CASSLDSGVKAEAFF. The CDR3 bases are TGTGCCAGCAGCTTAGATTCAGGGGTCAAGGCTGAAGCTTTCTTT.

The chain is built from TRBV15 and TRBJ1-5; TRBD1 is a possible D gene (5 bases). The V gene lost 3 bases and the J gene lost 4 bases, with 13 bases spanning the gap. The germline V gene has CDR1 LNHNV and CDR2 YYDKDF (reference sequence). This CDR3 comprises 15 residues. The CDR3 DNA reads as TGTGCCACCAGCAGGACCGGGGGGTCAAATCAGCCCCAGCATTTT. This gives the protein CATSRTGGSNQPQHF.

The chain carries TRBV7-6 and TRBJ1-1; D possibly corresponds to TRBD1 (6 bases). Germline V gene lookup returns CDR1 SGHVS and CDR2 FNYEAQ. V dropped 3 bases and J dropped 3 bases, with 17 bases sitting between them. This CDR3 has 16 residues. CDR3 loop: CASSLGGGGRDTEAFF. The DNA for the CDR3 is TGTGCCAGCAGCTTGGGCGGGGGCGGTAGGGACACTGAAGCTTTCTTT. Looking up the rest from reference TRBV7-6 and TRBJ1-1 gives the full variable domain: GAGVSQSPRYKVTKRGQDVALRCDPISGHVSLYWYRQALGQGPEFLTYFNYEAQQDKSGLPNDRFSAERPEGSISTLTIQRTEQRDSAMYRCASSLGGGGRDTEAFFGQGTRLTVV.